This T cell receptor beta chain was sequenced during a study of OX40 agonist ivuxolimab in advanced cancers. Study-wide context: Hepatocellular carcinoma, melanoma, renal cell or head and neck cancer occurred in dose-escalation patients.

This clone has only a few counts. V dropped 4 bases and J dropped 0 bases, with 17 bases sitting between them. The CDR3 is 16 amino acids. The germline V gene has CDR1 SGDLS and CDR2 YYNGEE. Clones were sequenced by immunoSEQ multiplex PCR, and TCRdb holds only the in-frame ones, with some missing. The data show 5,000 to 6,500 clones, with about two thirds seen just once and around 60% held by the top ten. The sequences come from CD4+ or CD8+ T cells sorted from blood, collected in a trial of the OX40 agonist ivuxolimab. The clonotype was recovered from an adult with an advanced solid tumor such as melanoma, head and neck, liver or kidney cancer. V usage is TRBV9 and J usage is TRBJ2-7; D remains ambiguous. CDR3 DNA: TGTGCCAGCAGCTCCGGAGATGGGATTAGCTCCTACGAGCAGTACTTC. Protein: CASSSGDGISSYEQYF.